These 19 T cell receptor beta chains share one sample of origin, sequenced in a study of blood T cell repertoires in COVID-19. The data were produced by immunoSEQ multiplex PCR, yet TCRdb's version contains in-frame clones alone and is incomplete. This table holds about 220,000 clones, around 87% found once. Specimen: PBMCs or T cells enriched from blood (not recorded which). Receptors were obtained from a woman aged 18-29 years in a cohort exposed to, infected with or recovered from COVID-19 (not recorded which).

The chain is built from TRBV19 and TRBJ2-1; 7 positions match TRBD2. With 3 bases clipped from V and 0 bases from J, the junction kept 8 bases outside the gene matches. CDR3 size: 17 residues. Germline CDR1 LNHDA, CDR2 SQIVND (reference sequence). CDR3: CASSIHPSGGSYNEQFF. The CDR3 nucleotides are TGTGCCAGTAGTATTCATCCTAGCGGCGGCTCCTACAATGAGCAGTTCTTC. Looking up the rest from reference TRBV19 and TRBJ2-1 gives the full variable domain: DGGITQSPKYLFRKEGQNVTLSCEQNLNHDAMYWYRQDPGQGLRLIYYSQIVNDFQKGDIAEGYSVSREKKESFPLTVTSAQKNPTAFYLCASSIHPSGGSYNEQFFGPGTRLTVL.

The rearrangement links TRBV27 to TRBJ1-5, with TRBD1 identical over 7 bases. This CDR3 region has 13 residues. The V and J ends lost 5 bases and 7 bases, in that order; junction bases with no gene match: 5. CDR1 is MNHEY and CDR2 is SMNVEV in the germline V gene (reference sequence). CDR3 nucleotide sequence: TGTGCCAGCAGTATGGGACAGCGGCAGCCCCAGCATTTT. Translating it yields CASSMGQRQPQHF.

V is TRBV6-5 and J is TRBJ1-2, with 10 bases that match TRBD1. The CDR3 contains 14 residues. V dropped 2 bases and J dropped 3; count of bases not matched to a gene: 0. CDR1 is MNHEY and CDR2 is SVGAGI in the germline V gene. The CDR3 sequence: CASSYGTGDYGYTF. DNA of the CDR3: TGTGCCAGCAGTTACGGGACAGGGGACTATGGCTACACCTTC.

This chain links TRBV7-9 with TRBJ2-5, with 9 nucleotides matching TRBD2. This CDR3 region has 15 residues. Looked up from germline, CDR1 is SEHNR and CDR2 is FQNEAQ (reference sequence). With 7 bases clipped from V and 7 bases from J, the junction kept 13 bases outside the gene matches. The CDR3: CASTSRVAGVWTQYF. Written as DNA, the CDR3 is TGTGCCAGCACCTCCAGGGTAGCGGGAGTCTGGACCCAGTACTTC.

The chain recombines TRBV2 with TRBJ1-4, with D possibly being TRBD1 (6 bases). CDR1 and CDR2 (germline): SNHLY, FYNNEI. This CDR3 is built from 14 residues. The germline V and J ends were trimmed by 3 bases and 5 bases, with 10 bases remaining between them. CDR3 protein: CASSEQGWNEKLFF. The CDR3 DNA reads TGTGCCAGCAGTGAGCAGGGGTGGAATGAAAAACTGTTTTTT.

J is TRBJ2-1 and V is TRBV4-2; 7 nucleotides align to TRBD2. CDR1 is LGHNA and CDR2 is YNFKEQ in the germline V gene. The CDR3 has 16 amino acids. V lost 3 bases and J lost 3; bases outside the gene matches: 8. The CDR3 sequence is CASSHPAGALYNEQFF. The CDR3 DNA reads TGTGCCAGCAGCCATCCCGCGGGAGCTCTCTACAATGAGCAGTTCTTC.

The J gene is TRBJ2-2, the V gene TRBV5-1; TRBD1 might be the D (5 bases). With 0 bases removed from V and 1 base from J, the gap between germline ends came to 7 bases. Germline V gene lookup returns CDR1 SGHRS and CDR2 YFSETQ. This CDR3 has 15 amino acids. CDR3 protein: CASSLGQLNTGELFF. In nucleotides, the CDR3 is TGCGCCAGCAGCTTGGGACAGCTGAACACCGGGGAGCTGTTTTTT.

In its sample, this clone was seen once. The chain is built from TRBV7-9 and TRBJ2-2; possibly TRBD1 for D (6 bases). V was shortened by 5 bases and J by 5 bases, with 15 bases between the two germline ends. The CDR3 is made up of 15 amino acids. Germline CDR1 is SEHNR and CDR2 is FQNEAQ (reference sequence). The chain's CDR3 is CASSLNQGRTGELFF. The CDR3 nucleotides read TGTGCCAGCAGCCTGAACCAGGGGAGAACCGGGGAGCTGTTTTTT. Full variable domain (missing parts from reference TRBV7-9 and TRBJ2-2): DTGVSQNPRHKITKRGQNVTFRCDPISEHNRLYWYRQTLGQGPEFLTYFQNEAQLEKSRLLSDRFSAERPKGSFSTLEIQRTEQGDSAMYLCASSLNQGRTGELFFGEGSRLTVL.

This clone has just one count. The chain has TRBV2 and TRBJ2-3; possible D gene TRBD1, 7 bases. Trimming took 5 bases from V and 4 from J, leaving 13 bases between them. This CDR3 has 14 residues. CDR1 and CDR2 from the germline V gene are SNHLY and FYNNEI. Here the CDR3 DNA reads TGTGCCAGCAGTTACTCAGGGGGGTCAGATACGCAGTATTTT. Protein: CASSYSGGSDTQYF.

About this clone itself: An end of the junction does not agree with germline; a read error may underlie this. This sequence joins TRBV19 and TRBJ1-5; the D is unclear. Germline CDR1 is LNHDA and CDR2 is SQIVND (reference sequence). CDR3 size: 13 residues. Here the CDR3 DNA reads TGTCCCAGTAGAGCACAGTCCAATCAGCCCCAGCATTTT. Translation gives CPSRAQSNQPQHF.

The CDR3 reads CASMNTGNQPQHF. The DNA for the CDR3 is TGTGCCAGCATGAATACAGGGAATCAGCCCCAGCATTTT. This sequence joins TRBV6-5 and TRBJ1-5; D is perhaps TRBD1 (6 bases). Germline V gives CDR1 MNHEY, CDR2 SVGAGI. This CDR3 contains 13 residues. V was shortened by 7 bases and J by 4 bases, with 11 bases between the two germline ends.

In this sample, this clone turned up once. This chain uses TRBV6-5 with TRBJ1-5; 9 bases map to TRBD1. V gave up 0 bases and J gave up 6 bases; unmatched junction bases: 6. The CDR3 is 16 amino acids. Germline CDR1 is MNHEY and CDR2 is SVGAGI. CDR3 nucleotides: TGTGCCAGCAGTTACTCGGCCGACAGGGGGTCTCAGCCCCAGCATTTT. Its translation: CASSYSADRGSQPQHF.

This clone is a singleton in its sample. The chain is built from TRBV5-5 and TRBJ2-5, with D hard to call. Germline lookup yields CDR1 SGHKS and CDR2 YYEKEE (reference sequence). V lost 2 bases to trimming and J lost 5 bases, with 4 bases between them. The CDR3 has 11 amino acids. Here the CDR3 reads CASSFSETQYF. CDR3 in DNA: TGTGCCAGCAGCTTTTCGGAGACCCAGTACTTC.

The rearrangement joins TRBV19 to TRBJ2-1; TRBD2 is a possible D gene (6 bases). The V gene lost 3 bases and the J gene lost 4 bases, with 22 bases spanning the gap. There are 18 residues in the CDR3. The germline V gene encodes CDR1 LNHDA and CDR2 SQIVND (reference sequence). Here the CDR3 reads CASSIGRMGGQNYNEQFF. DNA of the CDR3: TGTGCCAGTAGTATTGGGAGGATGGGCGGGCAAAATTACAATGAGCAGTTCTTC.

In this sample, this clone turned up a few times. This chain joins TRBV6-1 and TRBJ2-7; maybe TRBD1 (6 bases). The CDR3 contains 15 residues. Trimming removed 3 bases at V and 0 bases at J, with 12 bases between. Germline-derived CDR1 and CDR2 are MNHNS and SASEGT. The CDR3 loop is CASSERQASSYEQYF. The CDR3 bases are TGTGCCAGCAGTGAGAGACAGGCAAGCTCCTACGAGCAGTACTTC.

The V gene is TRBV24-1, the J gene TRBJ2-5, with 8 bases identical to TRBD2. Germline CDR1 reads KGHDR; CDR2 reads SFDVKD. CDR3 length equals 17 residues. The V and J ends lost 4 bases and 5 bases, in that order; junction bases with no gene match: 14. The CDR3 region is CATSDTPGTRAGETQYF. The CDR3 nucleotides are TGTGCCACCAGTGACACGCCCGGGACTAGGGCGGGGGAGACCCAGTACTTC.

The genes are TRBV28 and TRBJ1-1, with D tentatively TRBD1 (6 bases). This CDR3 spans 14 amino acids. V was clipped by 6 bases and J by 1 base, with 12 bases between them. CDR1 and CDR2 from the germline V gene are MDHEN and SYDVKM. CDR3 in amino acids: CASSLRTENTEAFF. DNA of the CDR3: TGTGCCAGCAGCCTCAGGACAGAGAACACTGAAGCTTTCTTT.

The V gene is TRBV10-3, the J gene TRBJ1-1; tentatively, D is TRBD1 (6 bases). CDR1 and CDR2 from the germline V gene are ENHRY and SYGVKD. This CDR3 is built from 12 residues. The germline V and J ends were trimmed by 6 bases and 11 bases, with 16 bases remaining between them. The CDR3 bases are TGTGCCATCAGCCCAGGGGACGAAGTGGCTTTCTTT. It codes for CAISPGDEVAFF.

The CDR3 here is CASSADRVATEAFF. The CDR3 DNA reads TGTGCCAGCAGTGCCGACAGGGTGGCTACTGAAGCTTTCTTT. This chain joins TRBV28 and TRBJ1-1; TRBD1 agrees at 7 bases. CDR1 is MDHEN and CDR2 is SYDVKM in the germline V gene. This CDR3 spans 14 amino acids. V shed 5 bases and J 5 bases; nucleotides not matched to a gene: 8.